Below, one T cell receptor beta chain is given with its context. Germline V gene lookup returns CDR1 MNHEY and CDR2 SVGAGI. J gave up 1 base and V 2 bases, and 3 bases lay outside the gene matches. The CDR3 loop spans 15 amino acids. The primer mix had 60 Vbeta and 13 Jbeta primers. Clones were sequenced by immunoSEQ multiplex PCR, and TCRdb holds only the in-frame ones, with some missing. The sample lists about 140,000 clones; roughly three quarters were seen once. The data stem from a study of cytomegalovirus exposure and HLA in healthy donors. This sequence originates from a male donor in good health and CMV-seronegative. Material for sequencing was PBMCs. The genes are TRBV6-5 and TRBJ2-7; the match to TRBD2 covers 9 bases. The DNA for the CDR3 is TGTGCCAGCAGTTACAAGCGGGGGGCTTCCTACGAGCAGTACTTC. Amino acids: CASSYKRGASYEQYF.